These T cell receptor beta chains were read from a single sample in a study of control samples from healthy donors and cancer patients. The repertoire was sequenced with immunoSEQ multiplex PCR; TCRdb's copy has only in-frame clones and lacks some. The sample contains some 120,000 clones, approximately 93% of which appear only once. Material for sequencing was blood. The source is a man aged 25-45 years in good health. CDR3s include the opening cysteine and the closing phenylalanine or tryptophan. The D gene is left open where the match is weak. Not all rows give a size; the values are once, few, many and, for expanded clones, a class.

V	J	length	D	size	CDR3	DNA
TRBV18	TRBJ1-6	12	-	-	CASSPLGSPLHF	TGTGCCAGCTCACCCCTGGGCTCACCCCTCCACTTT
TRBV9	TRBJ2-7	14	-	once	CASSVEGFSYEQYF	TGTGCCAGCAGCGTAGAGGGCTTCTCCTACGAGCAGTACTTC
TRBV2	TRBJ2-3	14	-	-	CASSDVQGLYTQYF	TGTGCCAGCAGTGATGTACAGGGCTTGTATACGCAGTATTTT
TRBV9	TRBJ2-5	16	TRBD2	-	CASSAGTSGVQETQYF	TGTGCCAGCAGCGCCGGGACTAGCGGGGTCCAAGAGACCCAGTACTTC
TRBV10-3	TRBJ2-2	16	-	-	CAISESKGIHTGELFF	TGTGCCATCAGTGAGTCGAAGGGAATACACACCGGGGAGCTGTTTTTT
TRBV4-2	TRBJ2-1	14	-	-	CASSQDSEVDEQFF	TGTGCCAGCAGCCAAGATTCAGAGGTGGATGAGCAGTTCTTC
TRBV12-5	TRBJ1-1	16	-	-	CASGLVLMTGGTEAFF	TGTGCTAGTGGTTTGGTACTCATGACGGGTGGAACTGAAGCTTTCTTT
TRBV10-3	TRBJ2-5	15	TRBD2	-	CAISEGGGGGETQYF	TGTGCCATCAGTGAAGGCGGGGGAGGCGGAGAGACCCAGTACTTC
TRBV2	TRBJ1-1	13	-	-	CASRAGAISEAFF	TGTGCCAGCAGGGCCGGGGCTATATCTGAAGCTTTCTTT
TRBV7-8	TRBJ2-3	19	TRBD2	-	CASSLAGVRGGASTDTQYF	TGTGCCAGCAGCTTAGCGGGGGTGCGCGGGGGGGCCAGCACAGATACGCAGTATTTT
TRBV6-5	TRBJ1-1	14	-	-	CAAGERGSNTEAFF	TGTGCTGCCGGGGAGCGGGGATCGAACACTGAAGCTTTCTTT
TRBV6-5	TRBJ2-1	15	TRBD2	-	CASSRLADLRNEQFF	TGTGCCAGCAGCCGACTAGCGGACCTCAGGAATGAGCAGTTCTTC
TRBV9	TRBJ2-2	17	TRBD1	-	CASSPTTGQGGTGELFF	TGTGCCAGCAGCCCTACGACGGGACAGGGAGGCACCGGGGAGCTGTTTTTT
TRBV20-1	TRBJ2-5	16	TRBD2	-	CSASSGTSLHQETQYF	TGCAGTGCCAGTAGCGGGACATCACTCCACCAAGAGACCCAGTACTTC
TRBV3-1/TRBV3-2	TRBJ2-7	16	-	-	CASSQAPWAEYYEQYF	TGTGCCAGCAGCCAAGCCCCTTGGGCAGAGTACTACGAGCAGTACTTC
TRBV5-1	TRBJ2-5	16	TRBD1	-	CASSSAYGTGAETQYF	TGCGCCAGCAGCTCGGCGTACGGGACAGGGGCAGAGACCCAGTACTTC
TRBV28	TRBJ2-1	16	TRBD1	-	CASSLFRDSSYNEQFF	TGTGCCAGCAGTTTATTCCGGGACAGCTCCTACAATGAGCAGTTCTTC
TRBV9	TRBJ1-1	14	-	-	CASSVDQRGAEAFF	TGTGCCAGCAGCGTAGATCAAAGGGGCGCCGAGGCTTTCTTT
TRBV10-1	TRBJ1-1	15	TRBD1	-	CASSEAGTGTSGAFF	TGCGCCAGCAGTGAAGCCGGGACAGGGACTTCGGGGGCTTTCTTT
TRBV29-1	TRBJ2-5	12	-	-	CSVVGGGETQYF	TGCAGCGTCGTAGGAGGGGGGGAGACCCAGTACTTC
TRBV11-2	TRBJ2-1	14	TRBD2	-	CASSPLRGGLKQFF	TGTGCCAGCAGCCCCCTCCGGGGGGGCTTGAAGCAGTTCTTC
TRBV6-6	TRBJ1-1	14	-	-	CASSYPLGRTEAFF	TGTGCCAGCAGTTACCCCTTGGGGCGCACTGAAGCTTTCTTT
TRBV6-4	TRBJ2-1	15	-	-	CASSEVAGLVNEQFF	TGTGCCAGCAGTGAGGTTGCGGGGCTAGTAAATGAGCAGTTCTTC
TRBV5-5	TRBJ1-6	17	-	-	CASSLGSGVSYNSPLHF	TGTGCCAGCAGCTTGGGGTCAGGGGTCTCCTATAATTCACCCCTCCACTTT
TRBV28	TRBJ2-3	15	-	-	CASSPPDRSTDTQYF	TGTGCCAGCAGTCCTCCGGACAGAAGCACAGATACGCAGTATTTT
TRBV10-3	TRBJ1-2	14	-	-	CAISEARGNYGYTF	TGTGCCATCAGTGAGGCCAGGGGAAACTATGGCTACACCTTC
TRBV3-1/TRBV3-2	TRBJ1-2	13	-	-	CASSQDPGSGYTF	TGTGCCAGCAGCCAAGATCCAGGGAGCGGCTACACCTTC
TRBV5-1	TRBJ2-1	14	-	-	CASSLEGRGHEQFF	TGCGCCAGCAGCTTGGAGGGCAGGGGTCATGAGCAGTTCTTC
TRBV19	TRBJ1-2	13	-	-	CASSISANYGYTF	TGTGCCAGTAGTATAAGCGCTAACTATGGCTACACCTTC
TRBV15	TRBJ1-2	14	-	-	CATSSYGGNYGYTF	TGTGCCACCAGCAGTTACGGGGGAAACTATGGCTACACCTTC
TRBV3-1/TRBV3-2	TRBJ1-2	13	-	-	CASSQDLLREYTF	TGTGCCAGCAGCCAAGATTTGTTAAGGGAGTACACCTTC
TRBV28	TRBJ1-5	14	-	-	CASSLWASGEPQHF	TGTGCCAGCAGTTTATGGGCCTCTGGGGAGCCCCAGCATTTT
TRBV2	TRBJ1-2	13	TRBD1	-	CASRGTGYYGYTF	TGTGCCAGCAGAGGGACAGGGTACTATGGCTACACCTTC
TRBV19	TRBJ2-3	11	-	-	CASSIGLTQYF	TGTGCCAGTAGTATAGGACTTACGCAGTATTTT
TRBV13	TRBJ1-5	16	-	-	CASSLGRGLGNQPQHF	TGTGCCAGCAGCTTAGGTAGGGGTCTGGGCAATCAGCCCCAGCATTTT
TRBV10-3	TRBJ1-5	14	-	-	CAISEWGSRQPQHF	TGTGCCATCAGTGAGTGGGGCAGCCGACAGCCCCAGCATTTT
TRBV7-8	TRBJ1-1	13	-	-	CASSLAMESSGFF	TGTGCCAGCAGCTTAGCGATGGAAAGTAGCGGTTTCTTT
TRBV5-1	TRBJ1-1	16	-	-	CASSHVGGPMNTEAFF	TGCGCCAGCAGTCATGTCGGGGGGCCCATGAACACTGAAGCTTTCTTT
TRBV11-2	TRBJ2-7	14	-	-	CASSLGRGGYEQYF	TGTGCCAGCAGCTTAGGGCGGGGTGGCTACGAGCAGTACTTC
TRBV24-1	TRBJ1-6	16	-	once	CATSGREGSYNSPLHF	TGTGCCACCAGTGGTAGGGAAGGGTCCTATAATTCACCCCTCCACTTT
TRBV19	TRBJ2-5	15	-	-	CASSIGARIQETQYF	TGTGCCAGTAGTATCGGGGCACGGATACAAGAGACCCAGTACTTC
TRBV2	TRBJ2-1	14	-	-	CASSERIRYNEQFF	TGTGCCAGCAGTGAACGAATTCGCTACAATGAGCAGTTCTTC
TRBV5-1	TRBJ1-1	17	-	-	CASSPPRVGNMNTEAFF	TGCGCCAGCAGCCCGCCACGTGTCGGAAATATGAACACTGAAGCTTTCTTT
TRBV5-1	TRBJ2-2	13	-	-	CASTGRGTGELFF	TGCGCCAGCACAGGGCGGGGCACCGGGGAGCTGTTTTTT
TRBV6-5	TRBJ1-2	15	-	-	CASSNRGWGDYGYTF	TGTGCCAGCAGTAATAGGGGCTGGGGCGACTATGGCTACACCTTC
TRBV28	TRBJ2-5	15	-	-	CASTEAGHRVETQYF	TGTGCCAGCACCGAGGCAGGTCACCGTGTCGAGACCCAGTACTTC
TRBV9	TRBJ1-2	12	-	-	CASSVEYYGYTF	TGTGCCAGCAGCGTAGAGTACTATGGCTACACCTTC
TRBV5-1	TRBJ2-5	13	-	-	CASSLGAGETQYF	TGCGCCAGCAGCTTGGGTGCGGGCGAGACCCAGTACTTC
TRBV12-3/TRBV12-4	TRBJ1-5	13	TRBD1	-	CASRDRGNQPQHF	TGTGCCAGCAGGGACAGGGGCAATCAGCCCCAGCATTTT
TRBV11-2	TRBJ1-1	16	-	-	CASSLNQGRGNTEAFF	TGTGCCAGCAGCCTTAACCAGGGGAGGGGGAACACTGAAGCTTTCTTT
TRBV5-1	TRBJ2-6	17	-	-	CASSFLGQTSGANVLTF	TGCGCCAGCAGCTTCCTAGGACAGACCTCTGGGGCCAACGTCCTGACTTTC
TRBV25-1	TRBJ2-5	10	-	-	CASGGSAQYF	TGTGCCAGCGGTGGAAGCGCCCAGTACTTC
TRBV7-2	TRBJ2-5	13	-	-	CASSPGLEETQYF	TGTGCCAGCAGCCCGGGACTGGAAGAGACCCAGTACTTC
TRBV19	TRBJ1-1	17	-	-	CASSIPRGAGQNTEAFF	TGTGCCAGTAGTATACCCCGTGGGGCAGGGCAGAACACTGAAGCTTTCTTT
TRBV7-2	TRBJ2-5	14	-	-	CASSLLGGRETQYF	TGTGCCAGCAGCTTATTAGGGGGACGCGAGACCCAGTACTTC
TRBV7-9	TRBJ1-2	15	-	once	CASSEEGHRNYGYTF	TGTGCCAGCAGTGAGGAGGGACATCGAAACTATGGCTACACCTTC
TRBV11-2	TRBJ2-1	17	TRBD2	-	CASSRGTSGGPYNEQFF	TGTGCCAGCAGCCGAGGGACTAGCGGGGGACCCTACAATGAGCAGTTCTTC
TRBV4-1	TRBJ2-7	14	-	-	CASSQVSQAWEQYF	TGCGCCAGCAGCCAAGTAAGCCAGGCCTGGGAGCAGTACTTC
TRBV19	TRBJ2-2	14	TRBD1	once	CASGDRGVVGELFF	TGTGCCAGCGGGGACAGGGGTGTTGTGGGAGAGCTGTTTTTT
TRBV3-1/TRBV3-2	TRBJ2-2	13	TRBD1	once	CASWGTGAGELFF	TGTGCCAGTTGGGGGACAGGCGCCGGGGAGCTGTTTTTT